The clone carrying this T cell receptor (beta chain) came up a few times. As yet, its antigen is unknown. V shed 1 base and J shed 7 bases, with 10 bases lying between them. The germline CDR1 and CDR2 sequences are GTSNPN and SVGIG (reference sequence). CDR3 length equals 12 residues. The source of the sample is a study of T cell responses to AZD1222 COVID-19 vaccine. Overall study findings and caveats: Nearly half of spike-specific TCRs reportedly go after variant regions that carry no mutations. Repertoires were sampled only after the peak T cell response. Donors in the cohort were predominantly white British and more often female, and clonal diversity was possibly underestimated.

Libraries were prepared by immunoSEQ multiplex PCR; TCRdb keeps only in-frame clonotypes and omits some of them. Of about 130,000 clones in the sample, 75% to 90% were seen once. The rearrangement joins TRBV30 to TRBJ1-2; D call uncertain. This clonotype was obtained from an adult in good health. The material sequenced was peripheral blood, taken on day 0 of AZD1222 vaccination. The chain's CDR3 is CAWSGGPGGYTF. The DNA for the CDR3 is TGTGCCTGGAGTGGGGGTCCGGGTGGCTACACCTTC.